A selection of T cell receptor beta chains follows, all from one sample in a study of blood T cell repertoires in COVID-19. Generated by immunoSEQ multiplex PCR, the TCRdb table keeps only in-frame clones and is missing some. In the table there are some 180,000 clones, 82% of which are singletons. Input material: PBMCs or T cells enriched from blood (not recorded which). These TCRs come from a woman aged 55-69 years with acute COVID-19. Both conserved end residues are part of each CDR3. D genes are given only for firm matches. Clone size is stated in some rows and not others, as once, few, many or a class when expanded.

CDR3	DNA	size	V	J	D
CASSFHRGQGAKRHTGELFF	TGTGCCAGCAGCTTCCACCGGGGACAGGGGGCTAAGAGGCACACCGGGGAGCTGTTTTTT	-	TRBV7-8	TRBJ2-2	TRBD1
CASSPRGLPGSHEQYF	TGTGCCAGCAGCCCACGAGGTCTCCCGGGGTCCCACGAGCAGTACTTC	-	TRBV3-1/TRBV3-2	TRBJ2-7	-
CASSPGQRTGELFF	TGCGCCAGCAGCCCGGGACAGAGGACCGGGGAGCTGTTTTTT	-	TRBV5-1	TRBJ2-2	TRBD1
CASSQDGGDHNEQFF	TGCGCCAGCAGCCAAGATGGCGGGGACCACAATGAGCAGTTCTTC	-	TRBV4-3	TRBJ2-1	-
CAPPTGEADTQYF	TGTGCCCCACCGACAGGGGAAGCAGATACGCAGTATTTT	few	TRBV19	TRBJ2-3	TRBD1
CASSSLTSGGTDTQYF	TGTGCCAGCAGCTCACTGACTAGCGGGGGCACAGATACGCAGTATTTT	-	TRBV7-2	TRBJ2-3	TRBD2
CASIQGGAGTEAFF	TGTGCCAGCATCCAAGGGGGCGCGGGCACTGAAGCTTTCTTT	-	TRBV5-5	TRBJ1-1	TRBD1
CASSESRATKNIQYF	TGCGCCAGCAGTGAGTCCAGGGCCACCAAAAACATTCAGTACTTC	-	TRBV10-1	TRBJ2-4	-
CASSDNGYGYTF	TGTGCCAGCTCCGACAATGGATATGGCTACACCTTC	-	TRBV18	TRBJ1-2	-
CASSSSGVVEQFF	TGTGCCAGCAGCTCCAGCGGGGTGGTGGAGCAGTTCTTC	few	TRBV9	TRBJ2-1	TRBD2
CASSRPGQKGRGNEQFF	TGCGCCAGCAGCCGACCGGGACAGAAAGGTCGGGGCAATGAGCAGTTCTTC	-	TRBV4-1	TRBJ2-1	TRBD1
CASSVKRDRAGRTGELFF	TGTGCCAGCAGTGTAAAGAGGGATCGGGCAGGGAGGACCGGGGAGCTGTTTTTT	-	TRBV9	TRBJ2-2	-
CASSPRVTEAFF	TGTGCCAGCAGCCCGAGGGTCACTGAAGCTTTCTTT	-	TRBV6-5	TRBJ1-1	-
CASSGLGQGGRTDTQYF	TGTGCCAGCAGCGGATTGGGGCAGGGCGGAAGAACAGATACGCAGTATTTT	-	TRBV9	TRBJ2-3	-
CAAGGTGGDEKLFF	TGTGCCGCCGGCGGGACAGGGGGCGATGAAAAACTGTTTTTT	-	TRBV28	TRBJ1-4	TRBD1
CASSLGGSPSTDTQYF	TGCGCCAGCAGCTTGGGAGGATCCCCTAGCACAGATACGCAGTATTTT	few	TRBV5-1	TRBJ2-3	-
CATSERTGGNQPQHF	TGTGCCACCAGTGAAAGGACAGGGGGCAATCAGCCCCAGCATTTT	-	TRBV24-1	TRBJ1-5	TRBD1
CASSGRDSLSGANVLTF	TGTGCCAGCAGCGGCCGGGACAGCCTCTCTGGGGCCAACGTCCTGACTTTC	once	TRBV5-4	TRBJ2-6	TRBD1
CAWSVKGGFTEAFF	TGTGCCTGGAGTGTAAAAGGGGGTTTCACTGAAGCTTTCTTT	-	TRBV30	TRBJ1-1	-
CASSSYTNTGELFF	TGTGCCAGCAGCTCTTACACGAACACCGGGGAGCTGTTTTTT	-	TRBV7-8	TRBJ2-2	-
CASSAHPSGSYEQYF	TGCGCCAGCAGCGCACACCCTAGCGGCTCCTACGAGCAGTACTTC	-	TRBV5-1	TRBJ2-7	TRBD2
CSASRGGPKNIQYF	TGCAGTGCTAGTCGGGGTGGGCCCAAAAACATTCAGTACTTC	-	TRBV20-1	TRBJ2-4	-
CASSTDYGYTF	TGTGCCAGTAGTACGGACTATGGCTACACCTTC	-	TRBV19	TRBJ1-2	-
CASSLGTGYGYTF	TGTGCCAGCAGTTTAGGGACAGGTTATGGCTACACCTTC	-	TRBV28	TRBJ1-2	TRBD1
CASSFPGQAYTEAFF	TGTGCCAGCAGCTTCCCGGGACAGGCTTACACTGAAGCTTTCTTT	-	TRBV5-4	TRBJ1-1	TRBD1
CASSHPGQGGEKLFF	TGTGCCAGCAGCCATCCGGGACAGGGTGGGGAAAAACTGTTTTTT	few	TRBV5-4	TRBJ1-4	TRBD1
CASSPAGGGPRETQYF	TGTGCCAGCAGCCCCGCGGGGGGAGGGCCGAGGGAGACCCAGTACTTC	-	TRBV5-5	TRBJ2-5	TRBD2
CASSQDLIGQGATEAFF	TGCGCCAGCAGCCAAGATCTTATAGGACAGGGAGCAACTGAAGCTTTCTTT	once	TRBV4-3	TRBJ1-1	TRBD1
CASSFLETVATEAFF	TGTGCCAGCAGTTTCTTGGAGACAGTGGCCACTGAAGCTTTCTTT	-	TRBV27	TRBJ1-1	-
CASSVERYPDRDTQYF	TGTGCCAGCAGCGTAGAGCGGTACCCCGATAGGGATACGCAGTATTTT	-	TRBV9	TRBJ2-3	-
CASSDAGQPPAYNSPLHF	TGTGCCAGCAGTGACGCGGGACAGCCCCCGGCCTATAATTCACCCCTCCACTTT	-	TRBV2	TRBJ1-6	TRBD1
CASSLTSGGADTQYF	TGTGCCAGCAGCTTGACTAGCGGGGGAGCAGATACGCAGTATTTT	-	TRBV7-2	TRBJ2-3	TRBD2
CARTGRGGEQFF	TGTGCCAGAACAGGTAGGGGGGGAGAGCAGTTCTTC	-	TRBV5-3	TRBJ2-1	-
CASSFAGQGRIQYF	TGTGCCAGCAGCTTCGCAGGACAGGGTCGAATTCAGTACTTC	-	TRBV11-2	TRBJ2-4	TRBD1
CASSYSRLAGRNEQFF	TGTGCCAGCAGTTACTCGCGGCTAGCGGGTCGGAATGAGCAGTTCTTC	-	TRBV6-5	TRBJ2-1	TRBD2